This TCR beta chain was recovered during a study of identical twins. TCRdb passed the 5' RACE reads through MiXCR, listing each CDR3 protein once. Of more than 350,000 distinct CDR3 sequences listed, approximately 8.7% were seen once; the top ten hold 8% to 10%. This clonotype was seen a few times. The TCR originated in a woman in her fifties or sixties in good health. Specimen: naive T cells sorted from blood.

The CDR3 DNA reads as TGTGCCAGCAGTCAGCGGACAGGGGTGAGAGGGAACACTGAAGCTTTCTTT. It specifies CASSQRTGVRGNTEAFF. The rearrangement uses TRBV12-3 or TRBV12-4 and TRBJ1-1, with 9 bases matching TRBD1. The CDR3 has 17 residues. The ends lost 5 bases at V and 1 base at J; junction bases unmatched: 11.